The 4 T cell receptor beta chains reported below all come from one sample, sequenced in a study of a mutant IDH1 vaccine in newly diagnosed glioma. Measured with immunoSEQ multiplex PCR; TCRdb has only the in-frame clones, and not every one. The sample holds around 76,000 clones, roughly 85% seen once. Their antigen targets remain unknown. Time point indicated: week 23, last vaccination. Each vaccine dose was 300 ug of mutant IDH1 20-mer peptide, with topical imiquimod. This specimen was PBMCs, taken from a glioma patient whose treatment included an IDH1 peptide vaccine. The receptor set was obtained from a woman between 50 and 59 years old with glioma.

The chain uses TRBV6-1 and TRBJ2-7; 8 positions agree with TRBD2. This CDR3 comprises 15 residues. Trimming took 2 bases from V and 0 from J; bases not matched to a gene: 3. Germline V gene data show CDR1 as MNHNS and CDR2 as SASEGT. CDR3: CASSELAGSSYEQYF. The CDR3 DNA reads TGTGCCAGCAGTGAACTAGCGGGCAGCTCCTACGAGCAGTACTTC.

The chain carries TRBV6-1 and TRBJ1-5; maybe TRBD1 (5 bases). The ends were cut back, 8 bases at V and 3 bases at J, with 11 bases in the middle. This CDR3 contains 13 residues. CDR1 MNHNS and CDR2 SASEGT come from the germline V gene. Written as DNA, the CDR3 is TGTGCCAGCGGGGCGCTCGTCAATCAGCCCCAGCATTTT. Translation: CASGALVNQPQHF.

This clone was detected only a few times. CDR3 in amino acids: CAWSDLGTGDEQYF. In DNA form, the CDR3 reads TGTGCCTGGAGTGATTTAGGGACAGGGGACGAGCAGTACTTC. The V gene is TRBV30, the J gene TRBJ2-7; 10 bases match TRBD1. Germline V gene sequence: CDR1 GTSNPN, CDR2 SVGIG (reference sequence). The CDR3 contains 14 residues. The V gene end was trimmed by 1 base and the J gene end by 5 bases; junction bases not matched to a gene: 5. Combining the CDR3 with reference TRBV30 and TRBJ2-7 gives the whole variable domain SQTIHQWPATLVQPVGSPLSLECTVEGTSNPNLYWYRQAAGRGLQLLFYSVGIGQISSEVPQNLSASRPQDRQFILSSKKLLLSDSGFYLCAWSDLGTGDEQYFGPGTRLTVT.

CDR3 bases: TGTGCCAGCAGCTCCGGACAGAGAGAGACCCAGTACTTC. This gives the protein CASSSGQRETQYF. The chain is built from TRBV5-6 and TRBJ2-5; possibly TRBD1 for D (6 bases). V gave up 3 bases and J gave up 4 bases, with 10 bases separating them. Germline CDR1 and CDR2: SGHDT and YYEEEE. The CDR3 is made up of 13 amino acids.